This is a list of T cell receptor beta chains from one sample in a study of cytomegalovirus exposure and HLA in healthy donors. Here immunoSEQ multiplex PCR was the method, and the copy in TCRdb shows in-frame clones only, minus some. The sample shows some 200,000 clones, 8.5% to 10% of them seen only once. Sequenced input: PBMCs. These receptors all come from a woman in her twenties or thirties in good health and CMV-seropositive. Each CDR3 is given with its conserved first and last residue. The D gene is left open where the match is weak. Clone size, where shown, is once, few, many, or a class for clones that have expanded.

CDR3 DNA: TGCGCCAGCAGCCCCCTAGGACAGGCCTACAATGAGCAGTTCTTC; CDR3 protein: CASSPLGQAYNEQFF; J gene: TRBJ2-1; clone size: few; V gene: TRBV4-1; D gene: TRBD1
CDR3 DNA: TGTGCCAGCAGTGAGGCCGAAAAACTGTTTTTT; CDR3 protein: CASSEAEKLFF; J gene: TRBJ1-4; clone size: .; V gene: TRBV2; D gene: .
CDR3 DNA: TGTGCCAGCTCACCAGGCGCGGGTGGCAATCAGCCCCAGCATTTT; CDR3 protein: CASSPGAGGNQPQHF; J gene: TRBJ1-5; clone size: few; V gene: TRBV18; D gene: .
CDR3 DNA: TGTGCCAGCAGCAAACCCGCCCAGAAAAGACAGGCATATCAGCCCCAGCATTTT; CDR3 protein: CASSKPAQKRQAYQPQHF; J gene: TRBJ1-5; clone size: few; V gene: TRBV21-1; D gene: .
CDR3 DNA: TGTGCCAGCAGTGAAGATAGCTCCGGGACAGGGAAAAACATTCAGTACTTC; CDR3 protein: CASSEDSSGTGKNIQYF; J gene: TRBJ2-4; clone size: .; V gene: TRBV6-1; D gene: TRBD1
CDR3 DNA: TGTGCCAGCAGCTTTCGACTATCGAGCTCCTACAATGAGCAGTTCTTC; CDR3 protein: CASSFRLSSSYNEQFF; J gene: TRBJ2-1; clone size: .; V gene: TRBV11-1; D gene: .
CDR3 DNA: TGCGCCAGCAGCGAACAGGTGAACACTGAAGCTTTCTTT; CDR3 protein: CASSEQVNTEAFF; J gene: TRBJ1-1; clone size: .; V gene: TRBV5-1; D gene: .
CDR3 DNA: TGTGCCTGGAATCCCGACAGGGTTGGCTACACCTTC; CDR3 protein: CAWNPDRVGYTF; J gene: TRBJ1-2; clone size: few; V gene: TRBV30; D gene: TRBD1
CDR3 DNA: TGCAGCGTCCAACAGGGGGGAGAGACCCAGTACTTC; CDR3 protein: CSVQQGGETQYF; J gene: TRBJ2-5; clone size: .; V gene: TRBV29-1; D gene: TRBD1
CDR3 DNA: TGTGCCAGCAGCGCCTCCGGGTCGCCGGAGTTCTTC; CDR3 protein: CASSASGSPEFF; J gene: TRBJ2-1; clone size: .; V gene: TRBV7-2; D gene: .
CDR3 DNA: TGTGCCAGCAGCTTAGCGGCCTACGAGCAGTACTTC; CDR3 protein: CASSLAAYEQYF; J gene: TRBJ2-7; clone size: few; V gene: TRBV11-2; D gene: .
CDR3 DNA: TGTGCCAGCAGCTCAGGGGGTCTCAGCGTGAGGGGTAATGAGCAGTTCTTC; CDR3 protein: CASSSGGLSVRGNEQFF; J gene: TRBJ2-1; clone size: .; V gene: TRBV11-2; D gene: TRBD1
CDR3 DNA: TGTGCCAGCAGTTACTCAGAGGGAGAAACGTTCTTC; CDR3 protein: CASSYSEGETFF; J gene: TRBJ2-1; clone size: .; V gene: TRBV6-5; D gene: .
CDR3 DNA: TGTGCCACGCAACGACAGGGGGGGTCCTACGAGCAGTACTTC; CDR3 protein: CATQRQGGSYEQYF; J gene: TRBJ2-7; clone size: .; V gene: TRBV6-5; D gene: TRBD1
CDR3 DNA: TGTGCCAGCAGTTGGAACCGGGAGGGAAATGAAAAACTGTTTTTT; CDR3 protein: CASSWNREGNEKLFF; J gene: TRBJ1-4; clone size: few; V gene: TRBV6-6; D gene: .
CDR3 DNA: TGTGCCAGCAGCTTAATCACAGGGGGGAATGAGCAGTTCTTC; CDR3 protein: CASSLITGGNEQFF; J gene: TRBJ2-1; clone size: .; V gene: TRBV7-9; D gene: TRBD1
CDR3 DNA: TGTGCCAGCAGCCAAGATCGGGTGGGACAGGGCCCCTACGAGCAGTACTTC; CDR3 protein: CASSQDRVGQGPYEQYF; J gene: TRBJ2-7; clone size: .; V gene: TRBV14; D gene: TRBD1
CDR3 DNA: TGCGCCAGCAGCTTGATGGCGGGAAGGAACACCGGGGAGCTGTTTTTT; CDR3 protein: CASSLMAGRNTGELFF; J gene: TRBJ2-2; clone size: .; V gene: TRBV5-1; D gene: .
CDR3 DNA: TGTGCCAGTATTCAGGTAGCGGGGAGCACCCACGAGCAGTACTTC; CDR3 protein: CASIQVAGSTHEQYF; J gene: TRBJ2-7; clone size: .; V gene: TRBV19; D gene: TRBD2
CDR3 DNA: TGTGCCATCAGTGAGTCGACAAAAAACTATGGCTACACCTTC; CDR3 protein: CAISESTKNYGYTF; J gene: TRBJ1-2; clone size: few; V gene: TRBV10-3; D gene: .
CDR3 DNA: TGTGCCAGCAGCCCCGCTGTAGCAGGGGCGTACAATGAGCAGTTCTTC; CDR3 protein: CASSPAVAGAYNEQFF; J gene: TRBJ2-1; clone size: few; V gene: TRBV13; D gene: .
CDR3 DNA: TGTGCCAGTAGTATTTCCCCGGCAGGGTACGGAAACACCATATATTTT; CDR3 protein: CASSISPAGYGNTIYF; J gene: TRBJ1-3; clone size: .; V gene: TRBV19; D gene: .
CDR3 DNA: TGTGCCAGCAGTGCCCCGGTGAGCGGGAGGGCACACGAGCAGTACTTC; CDR3 protein: CASSAPVSGRAHEQYF; J gene: TRBJ2-7; clone size: .; V gene: TRBV6-1; D gene: TRBD2
CDR3 DNA: TGTGCCAGCAGTGAAACGGGCTGGGGCCAGGTCACCGGGGAGCTGTTTTTT; CDR3 protein: CASSETGWGQVTGELFF; J gene: TRBJ2-2; clone size: .; V gene: TRBV2; D gene: .
CDR3 DNA: TGTGCCTGGAGTCCCTCCGGGACAGGTAACTACGAGCAGTACTTC; CDR3 protein: CAWSPSGTGNYEQYF; J gene: TRBJ2-7; clone size: few; V gene: TRBV30; D gene: TRBD1
CDR3 DNA: TGTGCCTGGAGTGTCGTAGCGGGAGGGCCATACAATGAGCAGTTCTTC; CDR3 protein: CAWSVVAGGPYNEQFF; J gene: TRBJ2-1; clone size: few; V gene: TRBV30; D gene: TRBD2
CDR3 DNA: TGTGCCAGCAGTGAGACAGCGGGAGGATCCGGGGTAACGCAGTATTTT; CDR3 protein: CASSETAGGSGVTQYF; J gene: TRBJ2-3; clone size: .; V gene: TRBV2; D gene: TRBD2
CDR3 DNA: TGTGCCAGCAGCTTATTAGAGCGATACGAGCAGTACTTC; CDR3 protein: CASSLLERYEQYF; J gene: TRBJ2-7; clone size: .; V gene: TRBV7-9; D gene: .
CDR3 DNA: TGTGCCAGCAGTTTATCTGCGGGGCAGGTCAACTATGGCTACACCTTC; CDR3 protein: CASSLSAGQVNYGYTF; J gene: TRBJ1-2; clone size: .; V gene: TRBV27; D gene: .
CDR3 DNA: TGCGCCAGCAGCTTGGGGGCAGAAAATGAAAAACTGTTTTTT; CDR3 protein: CASSLGAENEKLFF; J gene: TRBJ1-4; clone size: few; V gene: TRBV5-1; D gene: .
CDR3 DNA: TGTGCCAGTGGTACGGGAACCTACGAGCAGTACTTC; CDR3 protein: CASGTGTYEQYF; J gene: TRBJ2-7; clone size: few; V gene: TRBV6-6; D gene: .
CDR3 DNA: TGCGCCAGCAGTGAAAGGGGCGGGAGGGCTCGGGAGCAGTTCTTC; CDR3 protein: CASSERGGRAREQFF; J gene: TRBJ2-1; clone size: few; V gene: TRBV10-2; D gene: TRBD2
CDR3 DNA: TGTGCCAGCAGAAGGGACACTTCTGGAAACACCATATATTTT; CDR3 protein: CASRRDTSGNTIYF; J gene: TRBJ1-3; clone size: .; V gene: TRBV6-5; D gene: .
CDR3 DNA: TGTGCCAGCTCACCAAGCGCCGTGGGAGTGAACACTGAAGCTTTCTTT; CDR3 protein: CASSPSAVGVNTEAFF; J gene: TRBJ1-1; clone size: .; V gene: TRBV18; D gene: .
CDR3 DNA: TGTGCCAGCAGCTTGTGGGACAGGGGAGCAGATACGCAGTATTTT; CDR3 protein: CASSLWDRGADTQYF; J gene: TRBJ2-3; clone size: .; V gene: TRBV5-5; D gene: TRBD1
CDR3 DNA: TGCGCCAGCAGCCCCGGGTCAGTGAGCACAGATACGCAGTATTTT; CDR3 protein: CASSPGSVSTDTQYF; J gene: TRBJ2-3; clone size: .; V gene: TRBV5-1; D gene: .
CDR3 DNA: TGCGCCAGCCGACCAGCGGGAGACCTATACAATGAGCAGTTCTTC; CDR3 protein: CASRPAGDLYNEQFF; J gene: TRBJ2-1; clone size: .; V gene: TRBV5-1; D gene: TRBD2
CDR3 DNA: TGTGCCAGCTCCAAGTTCGGTTCTAGCACAGATACGCAGTATTTT; CDR3 protein: CASSKFGSSTDTQYF; J gene: TRBJ2-3; clone size: .; V gene: TRBV7-3; D gene: .
CDR3 DNA: TGTGCCAGCAGTGACAGGTCCTACGAGCAGTACTTC; CDR3 protein: CASSDRSYEQYF; J gene: TRBJ2-7; clone size: few; V gene: TRBV2; D gene: .
CDR3 DNA: TGCAGCGCCACAACCGACCTAGGCATAGAAGGCGGGGAGCTGTTTTTT; CDR3 protein: CSATTDLGIEGGELFF; J gene: TRBJ2-2; clone size: .; V gene: TRBV29-1; D gene: .
CDR3 DNA: TGTGCCAGCAGCGTTAATCCGGGATCACCCCTCCACTTT; CDR3 protein: CASSVNPGSPLHF; J gene: TRBJ1-6; clone size: .; V gene: TRBV9; D gene: .
CDR3 DNA: TGTGCCAGCAGTGACAACTCGCAGGGTTATGGGACTGAAGCTTTCTTT; CDR3 protein: CASSDNSQGYGTEAFF; J gene: TRBJ1-1; clone size: few; V gene: TRBV2; D gene: .
CDR3 DNA: TGTGCCAGCAGTTCGTGGCGGGAGTCCGACGATGAGCAGTTCTTC; CDR3 protein: CASSSWRESDDEQFF; J gene: TRBJ2-1; clone size: .; V gene: TRBV2; D gene: TRBD2
CDR3 DNA: TGTGCCAGCAGCTTCATAGCGGGAGGGCGTGAGACCCAGTACTTC; CDR3 protein: CASSFIAGGRETQYF; J gene: TRBJ2-5; clone size: few; V gene: TRBV7-6; D gene: TRBD2
CDR3 DNA: TGCGCCAGCAGCCAGACCGGGACAAAGGTGGAAAAACTGTTTTTT; CDR3 protein: CASSQTGTKVEKLFF; J gene: TRBJ1-4; clone size: .; V gene: TRBV4-1; D gene: .
CDR3 DNA: TGTGCCAGCAGCGCCGGGAGGCCAGATACGCAGTATTTT; CDR3 protein: CASSAGRPDTQYF; J gene: TRBJ2-3; clone size: few; V gene: TRBV9; D gene: TRBD2
CDR3 DNA: TGTGCCAGCAGCCCGCTAATGGGGGACAGGGCTAATGAAAAACTGTTTTTT; CDR3 protein: CASSPLMGDRANEKLFF; J gene: TRBJ1-4; clone size: .; V gene: TRBV9; D gene: TRBD1
CDR3 DNA: TGTGCCCGCCCGATGGGGGGAGCCACAGATACGCAGTATTTT; CDR3 protein: CARPMGGATDTQYF; J gene: TRBJ2-3; clone size: .; V gene: TRBV9; D gene: .
CDR3 DNA: TGCAGCGTTGAATCAGAGGCCCAGTACTTC; CDR3 protein: CSVESEAQYF; J gene: TRBJ2-5; clone size: few; V gene: TRBV29-1; D gene: .
CDR3 DNA: TGCGCCAGCAGCTTGGGACTAAGCCAAGAGACCCAGTACTTC; CDR3 protein: CASSLGLSQETQYF; J gene: TRBJ2-5; clone size: few; V gene: TRBV5-1; D gene: .
CDR3 DNA: TGTGCCAGCAGCTTAGGGGGACAGACTTATGGCTACACCTTC; CDR3 protein: CASSLGGQTYGYTF; J gene: TRBJ1-2; clone size: few; V gene: TRBV7-8; D gene: TRBD1
CDR3 DNA: TGTGCCAGCAGCCAAGACGAGCGGGCCTTCTCTGGGGCCAACGTCCTGACTTTC; CDR3 protein: CASSQDERAFSGANVLTF; J gene: TRBJ2-6; clone size: .; V gene: TRBV4-2; D gene: .